The 14 T cell receptor beta chains reported below all come from one sample, sequenced in a study of T cells in Graves' hyperthyroidism and ophthalmopathy. Amplification of TCR beta CDR3 regions was performed using RNA transcripts as template. Initially, a first-round RT-PCR of the TCR CDR3 employed the HTBI primer set. TCRdb reprocessed the multiplex PCR reads via MiXCR and lists one record per CDR3 protein. The table records 140,000 or so distinct CDR3 sequences, approximately 24% of them present only once. The sample consisted of blood. Every receptor here comes from a woman between 45 and 65 years old with Graves' hyperthyroidism that later progressed to Graves' ophthalmopathy.

This clonotype showed up many times. V usage is TRBV29-1 and J usage is TRBJ2-3, with a tentative D call TRBD2 (6 bases). Germline V CDR1 and CDR2: SQVTM, ANQGSEA. The CDR3 loop spans 16 amino acids. Between the trimmed V and J ends, which lost 5 bases and 4 bases, there was a span of 22 bases. The CDR3 is CSVTAQGGVGADTQYF. CDR3 in DNA: TGCAGCGTTACCGCTCAGGGAGGAGTTGGGGCAGATACGCAGTATTTT.

The chain combines TRBV6-1 with TRBJ2-2; tentatively, D is TRBD2 (6 bases). Trimming pared 8 bases from V and 0 bases from J, leaving 10 bases between. Germline V gives CDR1 MNHNS, CDR2 SASEGT. This CDR3 has 14 residues. This chain's CDR3 is CASRPGANTGELFF. The CDR3 DNA is TGTGCCAGCCGCCCGGGAGCGAACACCGGGGAGCTGTTTTTT.

This chain uses TRBV28 with TRBJ1-1; no firm D call. The CDR3 loop spans 14 amino acids. The V gene's germline CDR1 is MDHEN and CDR2 SYDVKM. The V and J ends lost 3 bases and 4 bases respectively, with 12 bases between them. CDR3 loop: CASSLGGRSTEAFF. The DNA for the CDR3 is TGTGCCAGCAGTTTGGGAGGGAGGAGCACTGAAGCTTTCTTT.

J is TRBJ1-2 and V is TRBV3-1, with 11 bases aligning to TRBD1. CDR3 size: 15 residues. The V segment lost 2 bases and the J segment 7 bases; nucleotides outside the gene matches: 6. Germline V gives CDR1 LGHDT, CDR2 YNNKEL (reference sequence). The CDR3, as DNA: TGTGCCAGCAGCCAACGCGGACAGGGGGCAAGTGGCTACACCTTC. This gives the protein CASSQRGQGASGYTF. Full variable domain (outside the CDR3, taken from reference TRBV3-1 and TRBJ1-2): DTAVSQTPKYLVTQMGNDKSIKCEQNLGHDTMYWYKQDSKKFLKIMFSYNNKELIINETVPNRFSPKSPDKAHLNLHINSLELGDSAVYFCASSQRGQGASGYTFGSGTRLTVV.

The chain uses TRBV5-1 and TRBJ1-1; weak D call: TRBD1 (5 bases). The germline gives CDR1 SGHRS, CDR2 YFSETQ. This CDR3 spans 15 amino acids. V dropped 1 base and J dropped 1 base, with 11 bases sitting between them. Written as DNA, the CDR3 is TGCGCCAGCAGCTTGCCCAGGGACCCGAACACTGAAGCTTTCTTT. Residues: CASSLPRDPNTEAFF. The full variable domain, with the rest looked up from reference TRBV5-1 and TRBJ1-1, is KAGVTQTPRYLIKTRGQQVTLSCSPISGHRSVSWYQQTPGQGLQFLFEYFSETQRNKGNFPGRFSGRQFSNSRSEMNVSTLELGDSALYLCASSLPRDPNTEAFFGQGTRLTVV.

This clonotype was seen at least ten times. The chain is built from TRBV3-1 and TRBJ1-3; no reliable D call. Deletions cut 1 base from V and 4 bases from J, with 11 bases between. The germline gives CDR1 LGHDT, CDR2 YNNKEL (reference sequence). CDR3 size: 15 residues. The CDR3 here is CASSQVSEYGNTIYF. The CDR3 region has the DNA TGTGCCAGCAGCCAAGTATCAGAGTACGGAAACACCATATATTTT.

This clonotype came up a few times. V is TRBV20-1 and J is TRBJ2-6, with D tentatively TRBD1 (5 bases). The germline V and J ends were trimmed by 1 base and 2 bases, with 12 bases remaining between them. The CDR3 contains 16 residues. In germline, CDR1 is DFQATT, CDR2 SNEGSKA (reference sequence). CDR3 nucleotides: TGCAGTGCTAGAGCGATCAGGGTGGCTGGGGCCAACGTCCTGACTTTC. This sequence encodes CSARAIRVAGANVLTF.

This clonotype was picked up many times. The chain joins TRBV24-1 to TRBJ1-5; tentative D call: TRBD1 (6 bases). V was cut by 9 bases and J by 5 bases, with 19 bases left in between. Germline CDR1 reads KGHDR; CDR2 reads SFDVKD. The CDR3 sequence is 15 residues long. DNA of the CDR3: TGTGCCACCTCCCAAGGGGGGGGAAAAGATCAGCCCCAGCATTTT. Translation: CATSQGGGKDQPQHF.

Ten or more counts support this clonotype. This sequence joins TRBV12-3 or TRBV12-4 and TRBJ2-5, with D perhaps TRBD1 or TRBD2 (5 bases each). CDR3 size: 13 residues. Between the trimmed V and J ends, which lost 5 bases and 5 bases, there was a span of 12 bases. The CDR3 is CASSPVGVETQYF. As DNA, the CDR3 is TGTGCCAGCAGTCCGGTGGGGGTGGAGACCCAGTACTTC.

This clonotype has only a few counts. The chain uses TRBV4-2 and TRBJ2-3; 11 bases are a match to TRBD2. The CDR3 totals 17 residues. Unmatched junction bases numbered 8, after V lost 4 bases and J lost 2 bases. CDR1 and CDR2 (germline): LGHNA, YNFKEQ. Here the CDR3 reads CASSRQLAGALTDTQYF. The CDR3 DNA reads TGTGCCAGCAGCCGACAACTAGCGGGAGCCCTCACAGATACGCAGTATTTT.

The J gene is TRBJ2-3, the V gene TRBV28; no definite D call. The CDR3 is made up of 16 amino acids. V lost 5 bases, J lost 3 bases, and 18 bases lay in between. Germline V gene lookup returns CDR1 MDHEN and CDR2 SYDVKM. CDR3: CASSPWARQRTDTQYF. For the CDR3, the DNA is TGTGCCAGCAGTCCTTGGGCGAGGCAGCGAACAGATACGCAGTATTTT.

This clonotype was seen repeatedly, ten times or more. J is TRBJ1-2 and V is TRBV7-9; maybe TRBD1 (5 bases). The CDR3 runs 14 residues. Trimming removed 4 bases at V and 2 bases at J, with 11 bases between. CDR1 and CDR2 from the germline V gene are SEHNR and FQNEAQ (reference sequence). The CDR3 loop is CASSSGPPNYGYTF. CDR3 in DNA: TGTGCCAGCAGCTCAGGGCCACCAAACTATGGCTACACCTTC.

At least ten counts were recorded for this clonotype. This chain connects TRBV2 to TRBJ2-7; D is possibly TRBD1 or TRBD2 (6 bases each). The CDR3 covers 14 residues. The V and J ends lost 4 bases and 7 bases respectively, with 17 bases between them. Germline CDR1 SNHLY, CDR2 FYNNEI. The CDR3 region is CASSATGVQGEQYF. The CDR3 DNA follows: TGTGCCAGCAGTGCCACGGGAGTTCAGGGGGAGCAGTACTTC.

This chain's CDR3 is CASSYTILRESTDTQYF. CDR3 DNA: TGTGCCAGCAGTTACACCATCCTGCGGGAGAGCACAGATACGCAGTATTTT. The chain links TRBV28 to TRBJ2-3; 7 bases agree with TRBD2. Trimming cost V 4 bases and J 0 bases; bases outside gene matches: 10. This CDR3 contains 17 residues. Germline V gene data show CDR1 as MDHEN and CDR2 as SYDVKM.